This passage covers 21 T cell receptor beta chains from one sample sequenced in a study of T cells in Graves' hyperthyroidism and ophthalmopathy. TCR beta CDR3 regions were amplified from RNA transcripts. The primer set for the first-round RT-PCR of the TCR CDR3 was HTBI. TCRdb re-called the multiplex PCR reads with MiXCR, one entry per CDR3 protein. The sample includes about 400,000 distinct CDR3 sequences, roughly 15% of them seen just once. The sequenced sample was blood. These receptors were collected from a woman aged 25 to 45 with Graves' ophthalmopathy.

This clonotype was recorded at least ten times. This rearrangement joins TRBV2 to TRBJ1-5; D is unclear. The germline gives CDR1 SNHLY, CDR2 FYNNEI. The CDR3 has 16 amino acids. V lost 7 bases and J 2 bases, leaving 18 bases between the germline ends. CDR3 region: CASIGPGVSGNQPQHF. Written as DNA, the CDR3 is TGTGCCAGCATAGGGCCCGGGGTGAGCGGCAATCAGCCCCAGCATTTT.

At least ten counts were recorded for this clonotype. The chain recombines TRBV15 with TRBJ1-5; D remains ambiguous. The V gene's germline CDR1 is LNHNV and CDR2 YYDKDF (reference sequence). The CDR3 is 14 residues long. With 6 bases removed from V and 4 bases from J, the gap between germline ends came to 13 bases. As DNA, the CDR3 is TGTGCCACCAGGAGCGGGCAAGTTAATCAGCCCCAGCATTTT. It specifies CATRSGQVNQPQHF.

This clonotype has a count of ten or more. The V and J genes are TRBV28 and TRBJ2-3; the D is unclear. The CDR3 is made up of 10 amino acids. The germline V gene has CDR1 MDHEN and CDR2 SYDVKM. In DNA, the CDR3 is TGTGCAGTAGGGTCGGATACGCAGTATTTT. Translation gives CAVGSDTQYF.

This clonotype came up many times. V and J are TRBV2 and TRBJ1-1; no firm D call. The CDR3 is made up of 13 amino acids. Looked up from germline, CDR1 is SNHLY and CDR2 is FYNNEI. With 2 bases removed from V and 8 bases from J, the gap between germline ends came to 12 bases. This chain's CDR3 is CASSELTPGEAFF. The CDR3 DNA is TGTGCCAGCAGTGAATTGACTCCCGGAGAAGCTTTCTTT.

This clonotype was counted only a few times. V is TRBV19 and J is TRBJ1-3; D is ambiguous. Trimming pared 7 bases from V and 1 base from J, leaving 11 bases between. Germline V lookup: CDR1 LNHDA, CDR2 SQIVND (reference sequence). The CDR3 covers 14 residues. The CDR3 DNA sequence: TGTGCCAGTACCGTTTCCCCTTCTGGAAACACCATATATTTT. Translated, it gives CASTVSPSGNTIYF. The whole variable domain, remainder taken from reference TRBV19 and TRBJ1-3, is DGGITQSPKYLFRKEGQNVTLSCEQNLNHDAMYWYRQDPGQGLRLIYYSQIVNDFQKGDIAEGYSVSREKKESFPLTVTSAQKNPTAFYLCASTVSPSGNTIYFGEGSWLTVV.

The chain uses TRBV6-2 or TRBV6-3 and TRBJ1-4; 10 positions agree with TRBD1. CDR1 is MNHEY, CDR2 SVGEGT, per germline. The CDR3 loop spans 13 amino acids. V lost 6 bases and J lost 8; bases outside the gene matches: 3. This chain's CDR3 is CASRGDRGEKLFF. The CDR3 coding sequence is TGTGCCAGCAGGGGGGACAGGGGCGAAAAACTGTTTTTT.

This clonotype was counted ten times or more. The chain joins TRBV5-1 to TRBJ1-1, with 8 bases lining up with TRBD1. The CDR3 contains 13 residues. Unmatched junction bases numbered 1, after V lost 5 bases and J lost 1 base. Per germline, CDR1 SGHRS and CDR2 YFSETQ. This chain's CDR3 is CASRDRANTEAFF. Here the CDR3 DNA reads TGCGCCAGCAGGGACAGGGCGAACACTGAAGCTTTCTTT.

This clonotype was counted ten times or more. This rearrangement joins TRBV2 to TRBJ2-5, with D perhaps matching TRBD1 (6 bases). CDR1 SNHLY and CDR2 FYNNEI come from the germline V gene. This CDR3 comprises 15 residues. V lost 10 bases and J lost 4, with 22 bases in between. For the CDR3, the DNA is TGTGCCACCATTTCCAACCAGGGGATTAGAGAGACCCAGTACTTC. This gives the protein CATISNQGIRETQYF.

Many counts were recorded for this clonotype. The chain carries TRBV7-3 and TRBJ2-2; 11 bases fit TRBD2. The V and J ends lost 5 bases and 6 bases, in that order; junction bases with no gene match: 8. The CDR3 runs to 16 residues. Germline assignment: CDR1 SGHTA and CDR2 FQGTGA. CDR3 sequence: CASSLVAGGPAGELFF. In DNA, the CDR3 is TGTGCCAGCAGCCTCGTAGCGGGGGGGCCTGCCGGGGAGCTGTTTTTT.

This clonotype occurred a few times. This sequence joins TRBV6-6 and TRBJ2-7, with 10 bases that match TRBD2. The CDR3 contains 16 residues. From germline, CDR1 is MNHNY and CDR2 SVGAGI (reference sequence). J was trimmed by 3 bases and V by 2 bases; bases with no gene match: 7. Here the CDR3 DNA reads TGTGCCAGCAGTTACCGGCAGGGACTAGCGAACTACGAGCAGTACTTC. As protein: CASSYRQGLANYEQYF.

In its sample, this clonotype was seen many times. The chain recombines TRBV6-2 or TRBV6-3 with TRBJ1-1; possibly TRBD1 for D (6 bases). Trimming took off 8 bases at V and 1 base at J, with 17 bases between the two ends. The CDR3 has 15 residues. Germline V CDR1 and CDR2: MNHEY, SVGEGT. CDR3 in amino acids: CASGGDGQPNTEAFF. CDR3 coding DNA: TGTGCCAGCGGGGGAGACGGACAGCCGAACACTGAAGCTTTCTTT.

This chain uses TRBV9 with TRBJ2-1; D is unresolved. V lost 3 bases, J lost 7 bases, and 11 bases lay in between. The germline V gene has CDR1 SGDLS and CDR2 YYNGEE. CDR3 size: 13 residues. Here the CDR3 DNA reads TGTGCCAGCAGCGGGTCGGACCTGAATGAGCAGTTCTTC. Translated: CASSGSDLNEQFF.

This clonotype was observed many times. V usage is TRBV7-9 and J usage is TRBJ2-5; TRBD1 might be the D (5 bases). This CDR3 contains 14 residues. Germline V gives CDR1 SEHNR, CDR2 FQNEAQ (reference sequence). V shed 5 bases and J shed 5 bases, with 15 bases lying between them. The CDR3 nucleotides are TGTGCCAGCAGCCTACGGACACTTTTGGAGACCCAGTACTTC. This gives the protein CASSLRTLLETQYF.

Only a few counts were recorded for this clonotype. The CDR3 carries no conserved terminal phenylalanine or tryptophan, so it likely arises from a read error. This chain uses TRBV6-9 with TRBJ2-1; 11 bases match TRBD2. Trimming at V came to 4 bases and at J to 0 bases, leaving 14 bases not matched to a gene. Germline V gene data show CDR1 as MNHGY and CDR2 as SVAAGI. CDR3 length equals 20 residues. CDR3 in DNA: TGTGCCAGCAGTTCCCCGACCGGGGCTAGCGGGGGGAGCTCCTACAATGAGCAGTTCGTC. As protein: CASSSPTGASGGSSYNEQFV.

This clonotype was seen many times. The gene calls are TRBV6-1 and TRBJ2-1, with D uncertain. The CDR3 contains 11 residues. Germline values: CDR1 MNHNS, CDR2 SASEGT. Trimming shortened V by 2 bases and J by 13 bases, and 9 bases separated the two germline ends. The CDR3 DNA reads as TGTGCCAGCAGTGAATACTATGTACAGTTCTTC. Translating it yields CASSEYYVQFF.

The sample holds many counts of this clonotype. The CDR3 reads CASSLYSGQGIITQYF. The CDR3 region has the DNA TGTGCCAGCAGCTTATATTCGGGACAGGGAATTATAACGCAGTACTTC. This chain links TRBV11-2 with TRBJ2-7; 9 bases fit TRBD1. J was trimmed by 9 bases and V by 2 bases; bases with no gene match: 14. Germline V gene data show CDR1 as SGHAT and CDR2 as FQNNGV. The CDR3 runs to 16 residues.

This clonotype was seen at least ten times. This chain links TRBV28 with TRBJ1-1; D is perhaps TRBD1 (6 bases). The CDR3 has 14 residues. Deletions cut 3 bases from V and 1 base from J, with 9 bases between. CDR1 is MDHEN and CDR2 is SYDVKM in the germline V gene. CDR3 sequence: CASSFAGANTEAFF. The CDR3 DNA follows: TGTGCCAGCAGTTTTGCAGGGGCGAACACTGAAGCTTTCTTT.

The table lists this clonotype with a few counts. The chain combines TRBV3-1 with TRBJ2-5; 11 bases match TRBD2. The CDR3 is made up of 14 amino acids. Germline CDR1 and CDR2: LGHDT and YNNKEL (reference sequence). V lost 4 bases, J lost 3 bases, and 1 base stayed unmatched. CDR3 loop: CASSPTSGEETQYF. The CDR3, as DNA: TGTGCCAGCAGCCCGACTAGCGGGGAAGAGACCCAGTACTTC.

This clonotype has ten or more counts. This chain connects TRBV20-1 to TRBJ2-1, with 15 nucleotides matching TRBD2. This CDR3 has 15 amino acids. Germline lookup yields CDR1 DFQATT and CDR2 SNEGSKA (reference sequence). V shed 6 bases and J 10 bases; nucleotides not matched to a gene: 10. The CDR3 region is CSARTSGGDLPEQFF. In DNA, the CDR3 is TGCAGTGCCCGGACTAGCGGGGGGGACTTGCCGGAGCAGTTCTTC.

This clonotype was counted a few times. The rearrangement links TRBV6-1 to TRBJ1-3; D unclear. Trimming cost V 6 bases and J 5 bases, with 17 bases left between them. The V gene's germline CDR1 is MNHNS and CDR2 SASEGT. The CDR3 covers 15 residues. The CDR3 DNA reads TGTGCCAGCAGATCCGACGGGTACCGGAGAAACACCATATATTTT. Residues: CASRSDGYRRNTIYF.

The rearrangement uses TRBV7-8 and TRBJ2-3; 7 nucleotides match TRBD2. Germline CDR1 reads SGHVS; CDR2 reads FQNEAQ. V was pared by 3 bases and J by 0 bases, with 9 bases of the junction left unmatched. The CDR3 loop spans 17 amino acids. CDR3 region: CASSLGSSGVSTDTQYF. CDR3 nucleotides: TGTGCCAGCAGCTTGGGATCTAGCGGAGTTAGCACAGATACGCAGTATTTT.